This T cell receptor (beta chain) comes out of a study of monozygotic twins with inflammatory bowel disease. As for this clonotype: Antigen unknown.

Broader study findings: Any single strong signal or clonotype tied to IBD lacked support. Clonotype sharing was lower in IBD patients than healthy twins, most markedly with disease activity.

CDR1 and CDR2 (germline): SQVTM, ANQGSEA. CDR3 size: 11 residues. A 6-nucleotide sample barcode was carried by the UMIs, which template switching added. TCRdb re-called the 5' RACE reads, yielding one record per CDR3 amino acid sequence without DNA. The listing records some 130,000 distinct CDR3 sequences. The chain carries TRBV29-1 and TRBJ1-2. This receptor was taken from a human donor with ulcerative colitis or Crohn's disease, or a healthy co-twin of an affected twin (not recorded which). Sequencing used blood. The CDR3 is CSVGANYGYTF.